The 4 T cell receptor beta chains given below trace back to one sample, sequenced in a study of identifying expanded T cells in peripheral blood. The method was immunoSEQ multiplex PCR; TCRdb's version includes in-frame clones alone and lacks a portion of them. Among approximately 100,000 clones listed, around 88% were seen once. Sequencing was done on a sample of blood. These receptors were collected from a person aged 18 to 70 in good health.

The chain links TRBV27 to TRBJ2-3; 11 nucleotides align to TRBD2. V lost 10 bases, J lost 9 bases, and 21 bases stayed unmatched. The germline CDR1 and CDR2 sequences are MNHEY and SMNVEV (reference sequence). The length of the CDR3 is 17 residues. CDR3: CATLPYLSGGAIPTQYF. CDR3 DNA sequence: TGTGCCACCCTACCATACCTTAGCGGGGGGGCGATCCCGACGCAGTATTTT.

This chain joins TRBV19 and TRBJ2-3, with D perhaps matching TRBD1 or TRBD2 (5 bases each). This CDR3 is built from 14 residues. Germline CDR1 reads LNHDA; CDR2 reads SQIVND (reference sequence). The V end lost 1 base, the J end lost 3 bases, and 8 bases lay between the germline ends. Here the CDR3 DNA reads TGTGCCAGTAGTATAGTGTGGGGGACAGATACGCAGTATTTT. Translating gives CASSIVWGTDTQYF.

The V call is TRBV20-1, the J call TRBJ2-7, with D maybe TRBD2 (5 bases). The CDR3 is 11 residues long. From germline, CDR1 is DFQATT and CDR2 SNEGSKA (reference sequence). V was cut by 0 bases and J by 8 bases, with 8 bases left in between. CDR3 nucleotides: TGCAGTGCTAGAGATCTCGGGAAGCAGTACTTC. Encoded protein: CSARDLGKQYF.

The genes are TRBV7-2 and TRBJ1-1, with unresolved D. Deletions cut 2 bases from V and 0 bases from J, with 10 bases between. The CDR3 spans 15 residues. The V gene's germline CDR1 is SGHTA and CDR2 FQGNSA. This CDR3 is CASSLSRGLNTEAFF. CDR3 DNA sequence: TGTGCCAGCAGCTTATCACGAGGGTTGAACACTGAAGCTTTCTTT.